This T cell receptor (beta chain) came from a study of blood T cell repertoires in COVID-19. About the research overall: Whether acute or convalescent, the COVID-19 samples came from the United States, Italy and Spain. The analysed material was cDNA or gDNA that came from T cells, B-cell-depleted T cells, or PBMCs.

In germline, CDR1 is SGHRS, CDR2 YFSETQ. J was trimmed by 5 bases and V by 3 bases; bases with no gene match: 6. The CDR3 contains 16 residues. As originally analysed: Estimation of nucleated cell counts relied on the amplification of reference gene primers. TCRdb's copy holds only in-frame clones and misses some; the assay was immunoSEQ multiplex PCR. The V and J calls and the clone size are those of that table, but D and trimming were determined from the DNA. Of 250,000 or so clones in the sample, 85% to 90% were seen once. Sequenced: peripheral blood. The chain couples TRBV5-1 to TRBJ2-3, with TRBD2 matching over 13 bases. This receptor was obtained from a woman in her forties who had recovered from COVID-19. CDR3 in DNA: TGCGCCAGCAGCTCGGGACTAGCGGGGTCGGGAGATACGCAGTATTTT. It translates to CASSSGLAGSGDTQYF.